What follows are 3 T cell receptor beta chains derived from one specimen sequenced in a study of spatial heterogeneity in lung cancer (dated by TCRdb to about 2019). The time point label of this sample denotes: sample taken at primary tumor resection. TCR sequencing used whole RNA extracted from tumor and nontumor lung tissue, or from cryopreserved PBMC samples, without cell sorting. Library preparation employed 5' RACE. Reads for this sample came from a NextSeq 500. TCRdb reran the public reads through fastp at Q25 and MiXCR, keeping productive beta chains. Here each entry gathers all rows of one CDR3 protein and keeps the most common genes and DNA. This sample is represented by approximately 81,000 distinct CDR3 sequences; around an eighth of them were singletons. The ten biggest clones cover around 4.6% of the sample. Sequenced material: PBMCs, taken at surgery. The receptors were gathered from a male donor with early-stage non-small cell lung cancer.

The CDR3, as DNA: TGTGCTAGTGGTCTCTCACAGGGAACCTACAATGAGCAGTTCTTC. It encodes CASGLSQGTYNEQFF. The chain recombines TRBV12-5 with TRBJ2-1, with D maybe TRBD1 (6 bases). V lost 5 bases and J 2 bases, leaving 13 bases between the germline ends. CDR1 is LGHNT and CDR2 is FRNRAP in the germline V gene. The CDR3 runs 15 residues.

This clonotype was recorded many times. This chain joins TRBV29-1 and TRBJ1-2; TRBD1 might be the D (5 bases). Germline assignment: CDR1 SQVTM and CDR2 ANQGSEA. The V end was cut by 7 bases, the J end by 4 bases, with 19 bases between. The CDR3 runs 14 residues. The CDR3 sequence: CSASSRDAFYGYTF. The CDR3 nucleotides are TGCAGCGCTTCTAGTAGGGACGCCTTCTATGGCTACACCTTC.

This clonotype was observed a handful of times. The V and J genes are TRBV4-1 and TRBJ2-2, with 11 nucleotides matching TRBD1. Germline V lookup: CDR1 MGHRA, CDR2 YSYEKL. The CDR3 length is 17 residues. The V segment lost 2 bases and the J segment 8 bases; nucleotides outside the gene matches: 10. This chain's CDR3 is CASSQMGGQGALGELFF. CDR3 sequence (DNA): TGCGCCAGCAGCCAAATGGGAGGACAGGGGGCGTTAGGGGAGCTGTTTTTT.